This T cell receptor beta chain comes out of a study of cytomegalovirus exposure and HLA in healthy donors. The CDR3 runs 16 residues. Germline V gene data show CDR1 as SGHRS and CDR2 as YFSETQ. V trimming: 1 base; J trimming: 2 bases; junction bases outside the gene matches: 4. Clones were sequenced by immunoSEQ multiplex PCR, and TCRdb holds only the in-frame ones, with some missing. The sample holds fewer than 120,000 clones, approximately 89% seen once. The donors were members of the validation cohort, which comprised 120 subjects and was separate from the first cohort of fewer than 700 subjects. This clone has a single count. Antigen: not known. The study, taken as a whole, reports: Subsequent analysis revealed that first-cohort TCR clusters tended to co-occur in the 120 or so validation repertoires. Confirmation in vitro established that a few CMV-associated chains were specific for CMV antigens.

Input material: PBMCs. The chain combines TRBV5-1 with TRBJ2-1; 9 bases line up with TRBD2. This sequence was found in a woman aged 18-30 years in good health and CMV-seronegative. The CDR3 DNA is TGCGCCAGCAGCTTGCGGCTAGCGGGGACCTACAATGAGCAGTTCTTC. The encoded protein is CASSLRLAGTYNEQFF. Looking up the rest from reference TRBV5-1 and TRBJ2-1 gives the full variable domain: KAGVTQTPRYLIKTRGQQVTLSCSPISGHRSVSWYQQTPGQGLQFLFEYFSETQRNKGNFPGRFSGRQFSNSRSEMNVSTLELGDSALYLCASSLRLAGTYNEQFFGPGTRLTVL.